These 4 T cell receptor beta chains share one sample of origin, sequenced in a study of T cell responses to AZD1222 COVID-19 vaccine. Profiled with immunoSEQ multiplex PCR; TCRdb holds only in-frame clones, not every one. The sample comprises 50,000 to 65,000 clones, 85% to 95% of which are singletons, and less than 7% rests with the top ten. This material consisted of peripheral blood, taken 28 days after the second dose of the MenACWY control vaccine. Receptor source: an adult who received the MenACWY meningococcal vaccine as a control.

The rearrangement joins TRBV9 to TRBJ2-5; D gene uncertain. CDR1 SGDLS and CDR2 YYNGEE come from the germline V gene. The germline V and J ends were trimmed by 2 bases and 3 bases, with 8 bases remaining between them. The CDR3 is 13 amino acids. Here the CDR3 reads CASSVTWKETQYF. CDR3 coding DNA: TGTGCCAGCAGCGTTACATGGAAAGAGACCCAGTACTTC.

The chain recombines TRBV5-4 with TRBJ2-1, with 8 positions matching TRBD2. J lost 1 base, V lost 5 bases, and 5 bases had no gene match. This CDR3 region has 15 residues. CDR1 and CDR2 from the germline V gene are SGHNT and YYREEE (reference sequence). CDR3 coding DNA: TGTGCCAGCAGACTAAGCGGGGGATCCTACAATGAGCAGTTCTTC. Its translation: CASRLSGGSYNEQFF.

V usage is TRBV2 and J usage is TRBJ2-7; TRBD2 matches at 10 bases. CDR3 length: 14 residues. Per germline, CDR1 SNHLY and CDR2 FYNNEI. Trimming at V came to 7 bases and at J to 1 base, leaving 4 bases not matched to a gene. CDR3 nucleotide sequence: TGTGCCAGCATGAGCGGGAGGGTTTCCTACGAGCAGTACTTC. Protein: CASMSGRVSYEQYF.

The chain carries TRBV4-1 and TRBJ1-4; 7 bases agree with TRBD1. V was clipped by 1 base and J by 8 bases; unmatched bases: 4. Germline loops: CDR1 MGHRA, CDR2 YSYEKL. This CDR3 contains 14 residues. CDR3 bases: TGCGCCAGCAGCCAAGGACAGGGTCGGGAAAAACTGTTTTTT. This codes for CASSQGQGREKLFF.